The 17 T cell receptor beta chains reported below all come from one sample, sequenced in a study of T cell responses to AZD1222 COVID-19 vaccine. Data came from immunoSEQ multiplex PCR; TCRdb stores just in-frame clones and leaves some out. The repertoire table contains 150,000 or so clones. Material: peripheral blood. Receptors originate from an adult in good health.

The rearrangement uses TRBV3-1 (or the pseudogene TRBV3-2) and TRBJ1-1, with D perhaps TRBD1 (5 bases). Germline V gene lookup returns CDR1 LGHDT and CDR2 YNNKEL (reference sequence). This CDR3 is 14 amino acids long. V was trimmed by 8 bases and J by 1 base, leaving 14 bases between them. CDR3 region: CASFPGRRNTEAFF. For the CDR3, the DNA is TGTGCCAGCTTTCCGGGACGGCGGAACACTGAAGCTTTCTTT.

As concerns this clone: Other DNA sequences of this sample code for an identical CDR3. V is TRBV7-3 and J is TRBJ2-2; TRBD2 matches 9 bases. Germline trimming cut 5 bases from V and 2 bases from J; bases unmatched to any gene: 15. This CDR3 comprises 19 residues. Per the germline V gene, CDR1 is SGHTA and CDR2 is FQGTGA. The CDR3 DNA reads as TGTGCCAGCAGCCTCTTTGGACTCGCGGGGGGGTCCAACACCGGGGAGCTGTTTTTT. It yields the protein CASSLFGLAGGSNTGELFF.

The chain carries TRBV6-5 and TRBJ1-1; perhaps TRBD1 as D (6 bases). This CDR3 is 14 amino acids long. V dropped 8 bases and J dropped 4 bases, with 17 bases sitting between them. Per germline, CDR1 MNHEY and CDR2 SVGAGI. As DNA, the CDR3 is TGTGCCAGCTCGGGTAGGGGGGCGACCACTGAAGCTTTCTTT. It codes for CASSGRGATTEAFF.

The rearrangement uses TRBV18 and TRBJ2-3; no clear D gene. Trimming took off 0 bases at V and 10 bases at J, with 14 bases between the two ends. Germline CDR1 and CDR2: KGHSH and LQKENI. This CDR3 has 14 amino acids. CDR3 loop: CASSPPSPSPAQYF. The CDR3 nucleotides read TGTGCCAGCTCACCACCGTCTCCTTCGCCGGCGCAGTATTTT. Drawing the rest from reference TRBV18 and TRBJ2-3, the complete variable domain is NAGVMQNPRHLVRRRGQEARLRCSPMKGHSHVYWYRQLPEEGLKFMVYLQKENIIDESGMPKERFSAEFPKEGPSILRIQQVVRGDSAAYFCASSPPSPSPAQYFGPGTRLTVL.

The chain is built from TRBV29-1 and TRBJ2-7; 11 positions match TRBD1. The CDR3 spans 13 residues. J lost 2 bases, V lost 4 bases, and 1 base had no gene match. Germline CDR1 SQVTM, CDR2 ANQGSEA. CDR3 region: CSVAGQGAYEQYF. CDR3 bases: TGCAGCGTTGCGGGACAGGGGGCCTACGAGCAGTACTTC.

The chain has TRBV18 and TRBJ1-2; 8 nucleotides agree with TRBD1. With 1 base clipped from V and 4 bases from J, the junction kept 14 bases outside the gene matches. Looked up from germline, CDR1 is KGHSH and CDR2 is LQKENI. The CDR3 contains 18 residues. For the CDR3, the DNA is TGTGCCAGCTCACCACGGGTCGGCTCAGGGGGCGTAGGCTATGGCTACACCTTC. Its translation: CASSPRVGSGGVGYGYTF.

The chain is built from TRBV11-2 and TRBJ1-2, with TRBD1 matching 11 bases. In germline, CDR1 is SGHAT, CDR2 FQNNGV. Trimming took 5 bases from V and 1 from J; bases not matched to a gene: 9. CDR3 length: 17 residues. CDR3 sequence (DNA): TGTGCCAGCAGCCCCGGACAGGGGGCAATACTTAACTATGGCTACACCTTC. This codes for CASSPGQGAILNYGYTF.

The gene calls are TRBV6-5 and TRBJ1-1; D possibly corresponds to TRBD1 (6 bases). V was pared by 5 bases and J by 4 bases, with 14 bases between. The V gene's germline CDR1 is MNHEY and CDR2 SVGAGI. This CDR3 has 14 residues. CDR3 bases: TGTGCCAGCAGTCTTACAGGGAAGCGCACTGAAGCTTTCTTT. Translating it yields CASSLTGKRTEAFF.

V usage is TRBV19 and J usage is TRBJ1-1, with 8 nucleotides matching TRBD1. V lost 6 bases to trimming and J lost 3 bases; unmatched junction nucleotides: 3. Germline loops: CDR1 LNHDA, CDR2 SQIVND (reference sequence). The CDR3 runs 13 residues. In DNA form, the CDR3 reads TGTGCCAGTAGGAAACAGGGGGACACTGAAGCTTTCTTT. Amino acid sequence: CASRKQGDTEAFF.

The chain couples TRBV6-4 to TRBJ1-6; 8 bases align to TRBD1. Germline V lookup: CDR1 MRHNA, CDR2 SNTAGT. The CDR3 consists of 14 residues. The junction had 3 bases not matched to a gene; V was cut back by 6 bases and J by 5 bases. CDR3 amino acids: CASRDRANNSPLHF. In nucleotides, the CDR3 is TGTGCCAGCAGGGACAGGGCGAATAATTCACCCCTCCACTTT.

The chain is built from TRBV11-2 and TRBJ2-1; 10 bases fit TRBD2. Germline V gives CDR1 SGHAT, CDR2 FQNNGV. This CDR3 contains 15 residues. V lost 3 bases, J lost 5 bases, and 4 bases stayed unmatched. CDR3 coding DNA: TGTGCCAGCAGCTTTGTAACTAGCGGGGACAATGAGCAGTTCTTC. Its protein is CASSFVTSGDNEQFF.

CDR3: CAISESETIYGYTF. The CDR3 DNA sequence: TGTGCCATCAGTGAGTCTGAGACCATCTATGGCTACACCTTC. This chain uses TRBV10-3 with TRBJ1-2; no definite D call. CDR1 is ENHRY, CDR2 SYGVKD, per germline. This CDR3 comprises 14 residues. V lost 0 bases and J 4 bases, leaving 9 bases between the germline ends.

The rearrangement links TRBV24-1 to TRBJ2-7; D uncertain. The CDR3 contains 13 residues. Germline V gene sequence: CDR1 KGHDR, CDR2 SFDVKD. Trimming took 1 base from V and 5 from J, leaving 8 bases between them. In DNA, the CDR3 is TGTGCCACCAGTGATTTAGCAGGACACGAGCAGTACTTC. As protein: CATSDLAGHEQYF.

The V call is TRBV19, the J call TRBJ2-7, with D possibly matching TRBD1 (5 bases). The CDR3 has 13 amino acids. The V end lost 3 bases, the J end lost 7 bases, and 13 bases lay between the germline ends. The germline V gene encodes CDR1 LNHDA and CDR2 SQIVND (reference sequence). The CDR3 coding sequence is TGTGCCAGTAGTATCGGGCCAGGGTGGGAGCAGTACTTC. It is translated as CASSIGPGWEQYF. Full variable domain (outside the CDR3, taken from reference TRBV19 and TRBJ2-7): DGGITQSPKYLFRKEGQNVTLSCEQNLNHDAMYWYRQDPGQGLRLIYYSQIVNDFQKGDIAEGYSVSREKKESFPLTVTSAQKNPTAFYLCASSIGPGWEQYFGPGTRLTVT.

This rearrangement joins TRBV19 to TRBJ1-6; no clear D. CDR3 length: 13 amino acids. Trimming left V 0 bases short and J 4 bases short, with 1 base between. In germline, CDR1 is LNHDA, CDR2 SQIVND (reference sequence). The CDR3 protein is CASSIDYNSPLHF. As DNA, the CDR3 is TGTGCCAGTAGTATAGATTATAATTCACCCCTCCACTTT.

V usage is TRBV9 and J usage is TRBJ1-2, with D uncertain. The CDR3 is made up of 12 amino acids. Germline values: CDR1 SGDLS, CDR2 YYNGEE. V was cut by 3 bases and J by 5 bases, with 8 bases left in between. In nucleotides, the CDR3 is TGTGCCAGCAGCGCCTCCGGGTATGGCTACACCTTC. This encodes CASSASGYGYTF.

The gene calls are TRBV19 and TRBJ1-1; D may be TRBD1 (5 bases). The V end lost 5 bases, the J end lost 5 bases, and 18 bases lay between the germline ends. From germline, CDR1 is LNHDA and CDR2 SQIVND (reference sequence). The CDR3 loop spans 15 amino acids. CDR3 sequence: CASSQTGTPGTEAFF. CDR3 sequence (DNA): TGTGCCAGTAGTCAAACCGGGACCCCGGGGACTGAAGCTTTCTTT.